This T cell receptor beta chain emerged from a study of T cells in Graves' hyperthyroidism and ophthalmopathy. General study points: Blood held most thyroid clonotypes expanded above 0.001 frequency.

Aged 18 to 65, the patients had hyperthyroidism that was newly diagnosed and had lasted under 2 months. The study based diagnoses on clinical symptoms, serum thyroxine and TRAb, thyroid ultrasound and orbital computed tomography. The CDR3 is 14 amino acids. With 5 bases clipped from V and 3 bases from J, the junction kept 7 bases outside the gene matches. CDR1 and CDR2 from the germline V gene are SGHTA and FQGNSA. RNA transcripts yielded amplified TCR beta CDR3 regions. HTBI primers were employed in a first-round RT-PCR of the TCR CDR3. TCRdb processed the multiplex PCR reads anew with MiXCR; each CDR3 protein has one entry. The sample carries about 24,000 distinct CDR3 sequences, around 54% recorded once. This clonotype was seen more than once but under ten times. Its antigen is currently unknown.

This chain joins TRBV7-2 and TRBJ2-7, with 7 positions matching TRBD1. Sequenced input: blood. The receptor was derived from a woman between 35 and 50 years old with Graves' hyperthyroidism that later progressed to Graves' ophthalmopathy. The CDR3 DNA reads TGTGCCAGCAGCACGGGACAGTCAAGCTACGAGCAGTACTTC. Its translation: CASSTGQSSYEQYF.